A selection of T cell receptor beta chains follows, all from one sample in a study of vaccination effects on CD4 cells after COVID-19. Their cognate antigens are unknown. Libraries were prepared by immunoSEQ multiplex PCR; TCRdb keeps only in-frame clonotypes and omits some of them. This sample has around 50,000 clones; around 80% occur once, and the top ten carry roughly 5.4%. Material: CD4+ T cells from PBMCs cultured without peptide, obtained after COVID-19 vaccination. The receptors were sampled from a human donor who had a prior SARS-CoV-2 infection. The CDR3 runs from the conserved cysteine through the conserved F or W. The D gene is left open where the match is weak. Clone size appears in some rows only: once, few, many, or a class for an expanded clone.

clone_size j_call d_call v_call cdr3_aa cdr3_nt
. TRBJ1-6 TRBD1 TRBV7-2 CASSLEGQLWSPLHF TGTGCCAGCAGCTTAGAGGGACAGTTATGGTCACCCCTCCACTTT
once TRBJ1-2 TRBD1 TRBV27 CASSLRTGTGGLGYTF TGTGCCAGCAGTTTACGAACCGGGACAGGGGGTCTTGGCTACACCTTC
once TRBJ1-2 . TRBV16 CASSLYGQFTF TGTGCCAGCAGCCTCTATGGACAGTTCACCTTC
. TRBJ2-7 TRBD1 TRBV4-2 CASSQERQGAYEQYF TGTGCCAGCAGCCAAGAACGGCAGGGGGCCTACGAGCAGTACTTC
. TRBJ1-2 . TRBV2 CASNNVNYGYTF TGTGCCAGCAACAACGTTAACTATGGCTACACCTTC
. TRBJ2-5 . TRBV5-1 CASSSGGTPTLEETQYF TGCGCCAGCAGCTCAGGTGGGACACCCACGTTGGAAGAGACCCAGTACTTC
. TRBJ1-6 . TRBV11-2 CASSLTGRNSPLHF TGTGCCAGCAGCTTAACAGGGCGTAATTCACCCCTCCACTTT
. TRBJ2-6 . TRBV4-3 CASSLHTGVASGANVLTF TGCGCCAGCAGCCTCCATACGGGAGTTGCCTCTGGGGCCAACGTCCTGACTTTC
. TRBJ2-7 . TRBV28 CASRGLGFSYEQYF TGTGCCAGCAGAGGACTTGGATTCTCCTACGAGCAGTACTTC
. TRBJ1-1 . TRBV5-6 CASSETGEGFTEAFF TGTGCCAGCAGCGAGACTGGGGAGGGATTTACTGAAGCTTTCTTT
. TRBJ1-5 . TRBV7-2 CASSLLSLGGQPQHF TGTGCCAGCAGCTTATTATCCCTGGGGGGTCAGCCCCAGCATTTT
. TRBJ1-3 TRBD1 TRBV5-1 CASSLNTGGNGNTIYF TGCGCCAGCAGCTTAAACACAGGGGGTAATGGAAACACCATATATTTT
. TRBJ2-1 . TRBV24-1 CATSDLLGHNEQFF TGTGCCACCAGTGATTTGCTGGGTCACAATGAGCAGTTCTTC
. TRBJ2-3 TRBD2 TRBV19 CASSITLAGATDTQYF TGTGCCAGTAGTATAACCCTAGCGGGGGCCACAGATACGCAGTATTTT
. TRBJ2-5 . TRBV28 CASNRISVEETQYF TGTGCCAGCAATCGCATATCGGTGGAAGAGACCCAGTACTTC
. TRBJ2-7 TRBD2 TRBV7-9 CASSPSGQTYEQYF TGTGCCAGCAGCCCTAGCGGGCAGACCTACGAGCAGTACTTC
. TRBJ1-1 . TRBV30 CAWSLTYTEAFF TGTGCCTGGAGCCTGACTTACACTGAAGCTTTCTTT
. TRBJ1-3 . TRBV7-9 CASRNQAGSNTIYF TGTGCCAGCAGGAACCAGGCTGGTTCTAACACCATATATTTT
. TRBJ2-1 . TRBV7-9 CASSQRIGQRYNEQFF TGTGCCAGCAGCCAGAGGATCGGCCAACGGTACAATGAGCAGTTCTTC
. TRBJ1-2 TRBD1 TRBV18 CASSPPGQGDYGYTF TGTGCCAGCTCACCACCGGGACAGGGGGACTATGGCTACACCTTC
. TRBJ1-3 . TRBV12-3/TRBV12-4 CASKRRTGNTIYF TGTGCCAGCAAGAGAAGAACTGGAAACACCATATATTTT
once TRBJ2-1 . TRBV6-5 CASSQTLPAYNEQFF TGTGCCAGCAGTCAAACTCTTCCGGCCTACAATGAGCAGTTCTTC
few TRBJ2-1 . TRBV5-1 CASNLSPGDEQFF TGCGCCAGCAACCTCTCCCCCGGGGATGAGCAGTTCTTC
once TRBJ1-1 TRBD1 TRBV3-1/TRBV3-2 CASSRTGIEGEAFF TGTGCCAGCAGCCGGACAGGGATTGAGGGTGAAGCTTTCTTT
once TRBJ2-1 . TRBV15 CATSRGPMGYNEQFF TGTGCCACCAGCAGGGGCCCTATGGGGTACAATGAGCAGTTCTTC
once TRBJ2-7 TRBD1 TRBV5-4 CASRRDRGMEQYF TGTGCCAGCAGGAGAGACAGGGGCATGGAGCAGTACTTC
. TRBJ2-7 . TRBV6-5 CASSYSTGGEQYF TGTGCCAGCAGTTACTCGACCGGGGGCGAGCAGTACTTC
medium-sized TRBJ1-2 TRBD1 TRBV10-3 CAISENRQGDRGYTF TGTGCCATCAGTGAGAACCGACAGGGGGATAGGGGCTACACCTTC
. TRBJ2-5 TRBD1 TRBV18 CASSPDRVQETQYF TGTGCCAGCTCACCGGACAGGGTACAGGAGACCCAGTACTTC
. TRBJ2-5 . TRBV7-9 CASSLQAQRGTQYF TGTGCCAGCAGCTTGCAGGCTCAACGGGGGACCCAGTACTTC
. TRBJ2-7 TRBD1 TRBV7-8 CASSALGRWTGTNEQYF TGTGCCAGCAGCGCTCTCGGGCGGTGGACAGGGACGAACGAGCAGTACTTC
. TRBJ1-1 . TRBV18 CASSPPGQRLNTEAFF TGTGCCAGCTCACCACCCGGCCAGAGGCTGAACACTGAAGCTTTCTTT
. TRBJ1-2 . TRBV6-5 CASRQANYGYTF TGTGCCAGCCGGCAGGCTAACTATGGCTACACCTTC
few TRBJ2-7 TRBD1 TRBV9 CASSIQGGYEQYF TGTGCCAGCAGCATACAGGGGGGATACGAGCAGTACTTC
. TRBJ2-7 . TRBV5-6 CASNPFLGQGTYEQYF TGTGCCAGCAACCCTTTCCTCGGGCAGGGGACCTACGAGCAGTACTTC
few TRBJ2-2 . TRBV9 CASSADLFGTGELFF TGTGCCAGCAGCGCGGACTTATTTGGCACCGGGGAGCTGTTTTTT
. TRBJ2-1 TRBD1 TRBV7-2 CASSAPGTGGYNEQFF TGTGCCAGCAGCGCTCCCGGGACAGGGGGATACAATGAGCAGTTCTTC
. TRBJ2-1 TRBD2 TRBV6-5 CASSYRTSGRGDEQFF TGTGCCAGCAGTTATCGAACTAGCGGGAGAGGGGATGAGCAGTTCTTC
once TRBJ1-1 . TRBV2 CASTAGWRGLTEAFF TGTGCCAGCACCGCCGGGTGGCGGGGGCTCACTGAAGCTTTCTTT
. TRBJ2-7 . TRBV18 CASSPPANPPYEQYF TGTGCCAGCTCACCACCGGCTAACCCCCCCTACGAGCAGTACTTC
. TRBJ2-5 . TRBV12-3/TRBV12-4 CASSSGSRETQYF TGTGCCAGCAGTTCAGGGTCTAGGGAGACCCAGTACTTC
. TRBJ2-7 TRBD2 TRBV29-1 CSAGPVAGGGYEQYF TGCAGCGCTGGCCCAGTTGCGGGAGGCGGGTACGAGCAGTACTTC
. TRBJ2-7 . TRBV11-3 CASSLAPLSYEQYF TGTGCCAGCAGCTTAGCCCCTCTTTCCTACGAGCAGTACTTC
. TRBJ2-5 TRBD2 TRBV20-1 CSASLLAGGEYQETQYF TGCAGTGCTAGTTTACTAGCGGGGGGGGAGTACCAAGAGACCCAGTACTTC
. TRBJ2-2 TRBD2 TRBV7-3 CASSQSGTSGINTGELFF TGTGCCAGCAGCCAATCCGGGACTAGCGGGATCAACACCGGGGAGCTGTTTTTT
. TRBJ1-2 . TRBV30 CAWRSKALGSRGYTF TGTGCCTGGAGGTCCAAGGCCCTTGGCTCGCGCGGCTACACCTTC
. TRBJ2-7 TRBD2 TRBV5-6 CASSLGLASSYEQYF TGTGCCAGCAGCTTGGGACTAGCGAGCTCCTACGAGCAGTACTTC
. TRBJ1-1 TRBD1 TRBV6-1 CASSDPGQGALGEAFF TGTGCCAGCAGTGACCCGGGACAGGGGGCTTTGGGTGAAGCTTTCTTT
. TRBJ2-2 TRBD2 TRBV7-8 CASSSKRGVPAGELFF TGTGCCAGCAGCAGTAAGCGGGGGGTCCCGGCCGGGGAGCTGTTTTTT
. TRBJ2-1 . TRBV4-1 CASSVSGLRLYNEQFF TGCGCCAGCAGCGTGAGCGGGCTCCGATTATACAATGAGCAGTTCTTC
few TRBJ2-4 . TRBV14 CASSQGEGWAKNIQYF TGTGCCAGCAGCCAAGGAGAGGGCTGGGCCAAAAACATTCAGTACTTC
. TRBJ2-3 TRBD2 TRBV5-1 CASSLGSGRFSDTQYF TGCGCCAGCAGCTTGGGTAGCGGGAGATTCTCAGATACGCAGTATTTT
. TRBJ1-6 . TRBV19 CASSTKTSYNSPLHF TGTGCCAGTAGTACTAAGACCTCCTATAATTCACCCCTCCACTTT
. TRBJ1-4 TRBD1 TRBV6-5 CASSYGGAGGKLFF TGTGCCAGCAGTTACGGTGGGGCAGGGGGAAAACTGTTTTTT
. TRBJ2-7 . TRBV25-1 CASSLGYEQYF TGTGCCAGCAGTCTAGGGTACGAGCAGTACTTC